This is a list of T cell receptor beta chains from one sample in a study of T cells in Graves' hyperthyroidism and ophthalmopathy. TCRdb redid the calling of the multiplex PCR reads with MiXCR, one entry per CDR3 protein. The top ten hold roughly 33% of the sample, which has a few hundred thousand distinct CDR3 sequences, approximately 14% seen once. Sequencing used blood. The receptors shown here come from a woman aged 40 to 50 with Graves' ophthalmopathy. Each CDR3 is given with its conserved first and last residue. A D gene is named only where the DNA matches it firmly. Not all rows give a size; the values are once, few, many and, for expanded clones, a class.

clone_size: many
d_call: -
j_call: TRBJ1-2
v_call: TRBV12-3/TRBV12-4
cdr3_aa: CASSLGRGGYTF
cdr3_nt: TGTGCCAGCAGTTTAGGGAGGGGTGGCTACACCTTC

clone_size: -
d_call: -
j_call: TRBJ1-1
v_call: TRBV12-3/TRBV12-4
cdr3_aa: CASSPQGPELLGGF
cdr3_nt: TGTGCCAGCAGCCCACAAGGCCCTGAATTGTTAGGTGGGTTT

clone_size: -
d_call: -
j_call: TRBJ1-2
v_call: TRBV12-3/TRBV12-4
cdr3_aa: CASSPGQGRDGYTF
cdr3_nt: TGTGCCAGCAGCCCCGGGCAGGGGAGAGACGGCTACACCTTC

clone_size: -
d_call: -
j_call: TRBJ1-4
v_call: TRBV2
cdr3_aa: CASTGRNEKLFF
cdr3_nt: TGTGCCAGCACGGGAAGGAATGAAAAACTGTTTTTT

clone_size: few
d_call: TRBD1
j_call: TRBJ2-7
v_call: TRBV20-1
cdr3_aa: CSARDLGTGAYEQYF
cdr3_nt: TGCAGTGCTAGAGATCTTGGGACAGGGGCATACGAGCAGTACTTC

clone_size: -
d_call: -
j_call: TRBJ1-5
v_call: TRBV20-1
cdr3_aa: CSARGGDRNSQPQHF
cdr3_nt: TGCAGTGCTAGAGGGGGCGACAGGAACTCTCAGCCCCAGCATTTT

clone_size: many
d_call: -
j_call: TRBJ2-5
v_call: TRBV2
cdr3_aa: CASRKTSSGWETQYF
cdr3_nt: TGTGCCAGCAGAAAAACATCTTCCGGGTGGGAGACCCAGTACTTC

clone_size: -
d_call: -
j_call: TRBJ2-1
v_call: TRBV5-5
cdr3_aa: CASRSPGRNNEQFF
cdr3_nt: TGTGCCAGTCGGAGTCCAGGCCGAAACAATGAGCAGTTCTTC

clone_size: few
d_call: -
j_call: TRBJ2-7
v_call: TRBV25-1
cdr3_aa: CASSEYPQGFEQYF
cdr3_nt: TGTGCCAGCAGTGAATATCCCCAGGGCTTCGAGCAGTACTTC

clone_size: many
d_call: TRBD1
j_call: TRBJ1-2
v_call: TRBV29-1
cdr3_aa: CSVAGQSQDGYTF
cdr3_nt: TGCAGCGTCGCGGGACAGTCTCAGGATGGCTACACCTTC

clone_size: many
d_call: TRBD1
j_call: TRBJ2-1
v_call: TRBV12-3/TRBV12-4
cdr3_aa: CASSLVGDRAYNEQFF
cdr3_nt: TGTGCCAGCAGTTTAGTAGGGGACAGGGCCTACAATGAGCAGTTCTTC

clone_size: many
d_call: -
j_call: TRBJ1-1
v_call: TRBV29-1
cdr3_aa: CSVTKVNTEAFF
cdr3_nt: TGCAGCGTCACCAAAGTGAACACTGAAGCTTTCTTT

clone_size: -
d_call: -
j_call: TRBJ2-4
v_call: TRBV27
cdr3_aa: CASSLRADLAKNIQYF
cdr3_nt: TGTGCCAGCAGTTTAAGGGCCGACTTAGCCAAAAACATTCAGTACTTC

clone_size: -
d_call: TRBD2
j_call: TRBJ2-1
v_call: TRBV20-1
cdr3_aa: CSASPPLAGSYNEQFF
cdr3_nt: TGCAGTGCTAGCCCCCCACTAGCGGGTAGCTACAATGAGCAGTTCTTC

clone_size: few
d_call: TRBD2
j_call: TRBJ2-5
v_call: TRBV5-6
cdr3_aa: CASSLPGLAGNLGETQYF
cdr3_nt: TGTGCCAGCAGCTTACCGGGGCTAGCGGGAAACCTGGGAGAGACCCAGTACTTC

clone_size: -
d_call: -
j_call: TRBJ1-5
v_call: TRBV28
cdr3_aa: CASIAGDQPQHF
cdr3_nt: TGTGCCAGCATAGCAGGAGATCAGCCCCAGCATTTT

clone_size: -
d_call: TRBD2
j_call: TRBJ2-1
v_call: TRBV18
cdr3_aa: CASSTLATSGISSYNEQFF
cdr3_nt: TGTGCCAGCTCAACACTAGCGACTAGCGGTATAAGCTCCTACAATGAGCAGTTCTTC

clone_size: many
d_call: -
j_call: TRBJ2-7
v_call: TRBV12-3/TRBV12-4
cdr3_aa: CASSRVGEQYF
cdr3_nt: TGTGCCAGCAGCAGAGTGGGCGAGCAGTACTTC

clone_size: once
d_call: TRBD1
j_call: TRBJ1-3
v_call: TRBV5-1
cdr3_aa: CASSWEGASGNTIYF
cdr3_nt: TGCGCCAGCAGCTGGGAGGGGGCGTCTGGAAACACCATATATTTT

clone_size: -
d_call: -
j_call: TRBJ1-5
v_call: TRBV7-9
cdr3_aa: CASSSEGIQPQHF
cdr3_nt: TGTGCCAGCAGCTCCGAAGGGATTCAGCCCCAGCATTTT

clone_size: many
d_call: -
j_call: TRBJ1-2
v_call: TRBV24-1
cdr3_aa: CATSSIYGYTF
cdr3_nt: TGTGCCACCAGTTCGATCTATGGCTACACCTTC

clone_size: many
d_call: -
j_call: TRBJ2-1
v_call: TRBV12-3/TRBV12-4
cdr3_aa: CAISKPGLHEQFF
cdr3_nt: TGTGCCATCTCGAAGCCGGGGTTACATGAGCAGTTCTTC